What follows are 27 T cell receptor beta chains derived from one specimen sequenced in a study of blood T cell repertoires in COVID-19. Some clones are missing from TCRdb's copy, which holds only in-frame ones; the method was immunoSEQ multiplex PCR. The data hold roughly 160,000 clones, with approximately 85% observed a single time. The sample taken for sequencing was peripheral blood. The receptors here all came from a man in his forties with acute or convalescent COVID-19.

This CDR3 reads CASRGTAGNTIYF. In DNA, the CDR3 is TGCGCCAGCAGGGGGACAGCTGGAAACACCATATATTTT. The chain uses TRBV5-1 and TRBJ1-3, with TRBD1 matching 7 bases. Germline values: CDR1 SGHRS, CDR2 YFSETQ. This CDR3 spans 13 amino acids. The V and J ends lost 5 bases and 2 bases, in that order; junction bases with no gene match: 1.

DNA for the CDR3: TGTGCCAGCTCACCACGGAGGGAACAGAATTCACCCCTCCACTTT. It is translated as CASSPRREQNSPLHF. The V and J genes are TRBV18 and TRBJ1-6, with D unclear. Germline V CDR1 and CDR2: KGHSH, LQKENI. The CDR3 has 15 residues. The V and J ends lost 1 base and 7 bases respectively, with 11 bases between them.

The chain employs TRBV5-6 and TRBJ2-5, with 7 bases aligning to TRBD2. Germline CDR1 and CDR2: SGHDT and YYEEEE. The CDR3 sequence is 14 residues long. V lost 4 bases and J lost 1; bases outside the gene matches: 4. CDR3 nucleotides: TGTGCCAGCAGCCACGGGGGGAGCCAAGAGACCCAGTACTTC. The encoded protein is CASSHGGSQETQYF.

This chain uses TRBV18 with TRBJ2-1; 8 positions agree with TRBD1. J lost 5 bases, V lost 1 base, and 4 bases had no gene match. Germline CDR1 and CDR2: KGHSH and LQKENI. This CDR3 has 15 residues. As DNA, the CDR3 is TGTGCCAGCTCACCACTAGACAGGGGTAACAATGAGCAGTTCTTC. This encodes CASSPLDRGNNEQFF.

The chain is built from TRBV7-2 and TRBJ1-6; 8 bases are shared with TRBD1. Germline assignment: CDR1 SGHTA and CDR2 FQGNSA. The V segment lost 5 bases and the J segment 3 bases; nucleotides outside the gene matches: 3. This CDR3 is 15 amino acids long. CDR3: CASSDGQGYNSPLHF. The CDR3 coding sequence is TGTGCCAGCAGCGACGGACAGGGCTATAATTCACCCCTCCACTTT.

A single count supports this clone. The chain has TRBV11-2 and TRBJ1-1; D uncertain. This CDR3 has 16 amino acids. Germline V gene sequence: CDR1 SGHAT, CDR2 FQNNGV. V lost 0 bases to trimming and J lost 2 bases, with 13 bases between them. The CDR3 DNA reads as TGTGCCAGCAGCTTAGATGAGGAGGGCCTAAACACTGAAGCTTTCTTT. This sequence encodes CASSLDEEGLNTEAFF.

This chain joins TRBV7-2 and TRBJ2-3; D perhaps matches TRBD1 (7 bases). Trimming stripped 4 bases from V and 6 bases from J, with 14 bases between. The CDR3 extends over 14 amino acids. CDR1 and CDR2 from the germline V gene are SGHTA and FQGNSA. CDR3 region: CASSSGPGGDTQYF. The CDR3 DNA follows: TGTGCCAGCAGCTCCGGACCAGGGGGGGATACGCAGTATTTT. Based on the CDR3 plus reference TRBV7-2 and TRBJ2-3, the full variable domain is GAGVSQSPSNKVTEKGKDVELRCDPISGHTALYWYRQSLGQGLEFLIYFQGNSAPDKSGLPSDRFSAERTGGSVSTLTIQRTQQEDSAVYLCASSSGPGGDTQYFGPGTRLTVL.

The chain employs TRBV21-1 and TRBJ1-4; the table gives TRBD1 as D, unverified against the DNA. TRBV21-1 is shown as a pseudogene. The CDR3 has 16 residues. CDR3 amino acids: CASSKAGQRANEKLFF. The CDR3 DNA reads as TGTGCCAGCAGCAAAGCAGGACAGAGAGCTAATGAAAAACTGTTTTTT.

J is TRBJ1-1 and V is TRBV7-8; the match to TRBD1 covers 9 bases. The CDR3 is 15 amino acids. Trimming took 8 bases from V and 3 from J; bases not matched to a gene: 10. Germline V lookup: CDR1 SGHVS, CDR2 FQNEAQ. Here the CDR3 reads CASVRATGGDTEAFF. The CDR3 nucleotides are TGTGCCAGCGTGCGCGCGACAGGGGGGGACACTGAAGCTTTCTTT.

The chain employs TRBV5-1 and TRBJ2-3; D possibly corresponds to TRBD2 (5 bases). The length of the CDR3 is 14 residues. V was pared by 0 bases and J by 4 bases, with 9 bases between. Germline loops: CDR1 SGHRS, CDR2 YFSETQ. The CDR3 DNA reads TGCGCCAGCAGCTTGGAAACGGGATCAGATACGCAGTATTTT. It encodes CASSLETGSDTQYF.

V usage is TRBV28 and J usage is TRBJ2-7, with D unresolved. The CDR3 extends over 14 amino acids. From germline, CDR1 is MDHEN and CDR2 SYDVKM. The ends were cut back, 6 bases at V and 2 bases at J, with 14 bases in the middle. This CDR3 reads CASSSSVNTYEQYF. The CDR3 bases are TGTGCCAGCAGCTCTTCTGTAAATACCTACGAGCAGTACTTC. Drawing the rest from reference TRBV28 and TRBJ2-7, the complete variable domain is DVKVTQSSRYLVKRTGEKVFLECVQDMDHENMFWYRQDPGLGLRLIYFSYDVKMKEKGDIPEGYSVSREKKERFSLILESASTNQTSMYLCASSSSVNTYEQYFGPGTRLTVT.

The J gene is TRBJ1-5, the V gene TRBV19, with a weak D call TRBD1 (6 bases). V was shortened by 3 bases and J by 6 bases, with 12 bases between the two germline ends. The CDR3 has 14 amino acids. The germline gives CDR1 LNHDA, CDR2 SQIVND (reference sequence). The CDR3 region has the DNA TGTGCCAGTAGTATTGGGGGGGCCCGTCAGCCCCAGCATTTT. It is translated as CASSIGGARQPQHF.

The chain couples TRBV7-2 to TRBJ1-2; 7 bases are shared with TRBD1. The V gene end was trimmed by 6 bases and the J gene end by 7 bases; junction bases not matched to a gene: 23. The CDR3 has 18 residues. CDR1 is SGHTA and CDR2 is FQGNSA in the germline V gene. The chain's CDR3 is CASSLTSGGGGVRAGYTF. For the CDR3, the DNA is TGTGCCAGCAGTTTAACGTCAGGGGGAGGCGGAGTTCGAGCTGGCTACACCTTC.

The DNA for the CDR3 is TGTGCCAGCACCCTGGGAGGGTCACCCCTCCACTTT. Its translation: CASTLGGSPLHF. The chain is built from TRBV12-3 or TRBV12-4 and TRBJ1-6; D is unclear. With 7 bases removed from V and 10 bases from J, the gap between germline ends came to 11 bases. The CDR3 sequence is 12 residues long.

The chain has TRBV3-1 (or the pseudogene TRBV3-2) and TRBJ1-1; D gene uncertain. The CDR3 runs 13 residues. Looked up from germline, CDR1 is LGHDT and CDR2 is YNNKEL (reference sequence). With 1 base removed from V and 8 bases from J, the gap between germline ends came to 11 bases. The CDR3 coding sequence is TGTGCCAGCAGCCAAGGTGGAGGGTTGGAAGCTTTCTTT. This encodes CASSQGGGLEAFF.

This sequence joins TRBV21-1 and TRBJ2-1; the DNA was not compared with TRBD1, the D call given in the table. TRBV21-1 is designated a pseudogene. The CDR3 loop spans 16 amino acids. The CDR3 is CASNLIGDRGFGEQFF. The DNA of the CDR3 is TGTGCCAGCAATCTGATAGGGGACAGGGGGTTTGGTGAGCAGTTCTTC.

In nucleotides, the CDR3 is TGTGCCTGGAGTGTGAACAGTGGTTATCAGCCCCAGCATTTT. The encoded protein is CAWSVNSGYQPQHF. The chain combines TRBV30 with TRBJ1-5; the D is unclear. Germline loops: CDR1 GTSNPN, CDR2 SVGIG (reference sequence). The V and J ends lost 0 bases and 5 bases respectively, with 11 bases between them. This CDR3 comprises 14 residues. The complete variable domain, with remaining parts taken from reference TRBV30 and TRBJ1-5, reads SQTIHQWPATLVQPVGSPLSLECTVEGTSNPNLYWYRQAAGRGLQLLFYSVGIGQISSEVPQNLSASRPQDRQFILSSKKLLLSDSGFYLCAWSVNSGYQPQHFGDGTRLSIL.

For this clone: Different DNA sequences within this sample yield the same CDR3. This rearrangement joins TRBV2 to TRBJ2-5; D unresolved. V lost 4 bases and J 4 bases, leaving 7 bases between the germline ends. Germline V gene lookup returns CDR1 SNHLY and CDR2 FYNNEI. CDR3 size: 12 residues. CDR3 nucleotides: TGTGCCAGCAGTGTCAGAAGAGAGACCCAGTACTTC. This encodes CASSVRRETQYF.

The chain couples TRBV29-1 to TRBJ2-2; 9 nucleotides line up with TRBD2. CDR1 and CDR2 from the germline V gene are SQVTM and ANQGSEA. V was clipped by 7 bases and J by 6 bases; unmatched bases: 12. This CDR3 spans 15 amino acids. CDR3 residues: CSARPSGDNSGELFF. In nucleotides, the CDR3 is TGCAGCGCCCGGCCTAGCGGGGACAACTCCGGGGAGCTGTTTTTT.

V usage is TRBV25-1 and J usage is TRBJ2-1, with 14 bases aligning to TRBD2. Germline V CDR1 and CDR2: MGHDK, SYGVNS. V was clipped by 7 bases and J by 5 bases; unmatched bases: 10. The CDR3 extends over 17 amino acids. CDR3: CASKTSGGVMPHNEQFF. The CDR3 nucleotides are TGTGCCAGCAAGACTAGCGGGGGGGTGATGCCCCACAATGAGCAGTTCTTC.

CDR3 nucleotide sequence: TGTGCCAGTAGTAGCGACAGGGGAGTAAACACCATATATTTT. This sequence encodes CASSSDRGVNTIYF. The V call is TRBV19, the J call TRBJ1-3; 8 nucleotides agree with TRBD1. The CDR3 runs to 14 residues. The germline CDR1 and CDR2 sequences are LNHDA and SQIVND (reference sequence). V trimming: 4 bases; J trimming: 6 bases; junction bases outside the gene matches: 5.

This chain uses TRBV29-1 with TRBJ2-6; D is possibly TRBD1 (6 bases). V lost 6 bases and J lost 1, with 10 bases in between. Germline V lookup: CDR1 SQVTM, CDR2 ANQGSEA. This CDR3 has 14 residues. The CDR3 region is CSVTTGSGANVLTF. The CDR3 DNA follows: TGCAGCGTGACCACAGGGTCTGGGGCCAACGTCCTGACTTTC.

The chain is built from TRBV12-5 and TRBJ2-5; D is unresolved. The CDR3 is 12 amino acids. V gave up 7 bases and J gave up 1 base, with 7 bases separating them. Germline values: CDR1 LGHNT, CDR2 FRNRAP. CDR3 bases: TGTGCTAGTGCCCGGAGCCAAGAGACCCAGTACTTC. Its protein product is CASARSQETQYF.

This clone was observed a single time. This chain links TRBV5-3 with TRBJ2-7, with 7 positions matching TRBD1. TRBV5-3 is assigned to the ORF class and has an uncertain function. This CDR3 has 14 residues. Trimming at V came to 1 base and at J to 2 bases, leaving 3 bases not matched to a gene. The CDR3 spells CARSLRQGAYEQYF. The DNA for the CDR3 is TGTGCCAGAAGCTTGCGCCAGGGGGCCTACGAGCAGTACTTC.

The chain links TRBV18 to TRBJ1-1; 8 bases line up with TRBD1. Germline V CDR1 and CDR2: KGHSH, LQKENI. This CDR3 contains 14 residues. V lost 5 bases to trimming and J lost 4 bases; unmatched junction nucleotides: 6. The CDR3 spells CASSDTTGGTEAFF. The CDR3, as DNA: TGTGCCAGCTCAGACACAACAGGGGGCACTGAAGCTTTCTTT.

The J gene is TRBJ1-1, the V gene TRBV27; TRBD1 aligns across 7 bases. This CDR3 region has 16 residues. V shed 5 bases, J shed 1 base, and the junction held 10 bases outside the gene matches. Germline lookup yields CDR1 MNHEY and CDR2 SMNVEV (reference sequence). CDR3: CASSPLPGQKNTEAFF. Written as DNA, the CDR3 is TGTGCCAGCAGTCCCCTTCCGGGACAGAAGAACACTGAAGCTTTCTTT.

V gene TRBV2 combines with J gene TRBJ2-7; the match to TRBD1 covers 7 bases. CDR3 length: 15 amino acids. V was clipped by 5 bases and J by 0 bases; unmatched bases: 7. CDR1 is SNHLY, CDR2 FYNNEI, per germline. The CDR3 sequence is CASSSRDSFSYEQYF. CDR3 DNA: TGTGCCAGCAGTTCCCGGGACAGCTTCTCCTACGAGCAGTACTTC.